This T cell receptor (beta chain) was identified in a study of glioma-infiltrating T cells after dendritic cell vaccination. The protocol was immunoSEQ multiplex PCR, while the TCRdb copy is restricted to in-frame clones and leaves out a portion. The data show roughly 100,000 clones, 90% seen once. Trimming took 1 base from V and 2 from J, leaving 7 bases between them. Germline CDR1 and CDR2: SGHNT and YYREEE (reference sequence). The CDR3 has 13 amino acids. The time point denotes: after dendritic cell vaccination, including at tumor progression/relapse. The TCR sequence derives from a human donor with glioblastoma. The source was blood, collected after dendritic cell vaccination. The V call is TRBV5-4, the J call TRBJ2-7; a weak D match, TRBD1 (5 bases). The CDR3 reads CASSLTGAYEQYF. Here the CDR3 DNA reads TGTGCCAGCAGCTTGACAGGAGCCTACGAGCAGTACTTC.